The rows below give T cell receptor beta chains drawn from one sample of a study of T cell responses to AZD1222 COVID-19 vaccine. TCRdb's table, derived via immunoSEQ multiplex PCR, lists solely in-frame clones and lacks some. The sample has more than 95,000 clones, roughly 88% seen once. Sequenced material: peripheral blood, taken 28 days after the second AZD1222 dose. The receptor source for this set is an adult who received the AZD1222 COVID-19 vaccine. Both conserved end residues are part of each CDR3. D genes are given only for firm matches. The listing skips clone size in some rows; elsewhere it reads once, few, many or a size class.

cdr3_length: 16; v_call: TRBV9; j_call: TRBJ2-3; clone_size: .; d_call: .; cdr3_aa: CASSVAGARQTDTQYF; cdr3_nt: TGTGCCAGCAGCGTAGCGGGAGCCCGTCAGACAGATACGCAGTATTTT
cdr3_length: 12; v_call: TRBV15; j_call: TRBJ1-5; clone_size: .; d_call: .; cdr3_aa: CATSRRLGPQHF; cdr3_nt: TGTGCCACCAGCAGGAGATTGGGGCCCCAGCATTTT
cdr3_length: 14; v_call: TRBV5-1; j_call: TRBJ1-2; clone_size: few; d_call: .; cdr3_aa: CASSFETPNYGYTF; cdr3_nt: TGCGCCAGCAGCTTTGAGACGCCTAACTATGGCTACACCTTC
cdr3_length: 13; v_call: TRBV3-1/TRBV3-2; j_call: TRBJ1-1; clone_size: once; d_call: .; cdr3_aa: CASSRGSITEAFF; cdr3_nt: TGTGCCAGCAGCCGCGGATCAATCACTGAAGCTTTCTTT
cdr3_length: 15; v_call: TRBV15; j_call: TRBJ2-7; clone_size: .; d_call: .; cdr3_aa: CATSSGLTPSYEQYF; cdr3_nt: TGTGCCACCAGCAGCGGGCTGACTCCTTCCTACGAGCAGTACTTC
cdr3_length: 16; v_call: TRBV18; j_call: TRBJ2-1; clone_size: few; d_call: TRBD2; cdr3_aa: CASSPSGGTPNNEQFF; cdr3_nt: TGTGCCAGCTCACCTAGCGGGGGGACCCCCAACAATGAGCAGTTCTTC
cdr3_length: 11; v_call: TRBV20-1; j_call: TRBJ2-1; clone_size: .; d_call: .; cdr3_aa: CGAVAGNEQFF; cdr3_nt: TGCGGAGCGGTCGCGGGTAATGAGCAGTTCTTC
cdr3_length: 15; v_call: TRBV7-9; j_call: TRBJ1-3; clone_size: .; d_call: TRBD1; cdr3_aa: CASSLEGAAGNTIYF; cdr3_nt: TGTGCCAGCAGCTTAGAGGGGGCGGCTGGAAACACCATATATTTT
cdr3_length: 16; v_call: TRBV18; j_call: TRBJ2-7; clone_size: few; d_call: .; cdr3_aa: CASSPTPVSRGYEQYF; cdr3_nt: TGTGCCAGCTCACCAACCCCGGTGAGCAGGGGATACGAGCAGTACTTC
cdr3_length: 15; v_call: TRBV7-9; j_call: TRBJ1-1; clone_size: few; d_call: .; cdr3_aa: CASAEVRPMNTEAFF; cdr3_nt: TGTGCCAGCGCCGAGGTACGGCCTATGAACACTGAAGCTTTCTTT
cdr3_length: 19; v_call: TRBV6-4; j_call: TRBJ2-7; clone_size: .; d_call: TRBD1; cdr3_aa: CASSPRDRRSDRVSYEQYF; cdr3_nt: TGTGCCAGCTCCCCTCGGGACAGGCGGTCTGATAGGGTCTCCTACGAGCAGTACTTC
cdr3_length: 13; v_call: TRBV7-2; j_call: TRBJ1-2; clone_size: once; d_call: .; cdr3_aa: CASSLQGSYGYTF; cdr3_nt: TGTGCCAGCAGCTTACAGGGGAGCTATGGCTACACCTTC
cdr3_length: 14; v_call: TRBV11-2; j_call: TRBJ2-4; clone_size: .; d_call: .; cdr3_aa: CASSLDRGSHIQYF; cdr3_nt: TGTGCCAGCAGCTTAGATAGGGGCAGTCACATTCAGTACTTC
cdr3_length: 14; v_call: TRBV6-2/TRBV6-3; j_call: TRBJ2-7; clone_size: .; d_call: TRBD2; cdr3_aa: CASSGLAGEHEQYF; cdr3_nt: TGTGCCAGCAGTGGCCTAGCGGGGGAACACGAGCAGTACTTC
cdr3_length: 13; v_call: TRBV10-3; j_call: TRBJ1-1; clone_size: .; d_call: TRBD1; cdr3_aa: CATWTGAVTEAFF; cdr3_nt: TGTGCCACCTGGACAGGGGCGGTCACTGAAGCTTTCTTT
cdr3_length: 15; v_call: TRBV19; j_call: TRBJ1-2; clone_size: few; d_call: TRBD1; cdr3_aa: CASTRGVGQNYGYTF; cdr3_nt: TGTGCCAGTACCAGGGGGGTAGGCCAGAACTATGGCTACACCTTC
cdr3_length: 14; v_call: TRBV4-2; j_call: TRBJ1-5; clone_size: .; d_call: .; cdr3_aa: CASSLPGGGQPQHF; cdr3_nt: TGTGCCAGCAGCCTTCCGGGGGGGGGACAGCCCCAGCATTTT
cdr3_length: 20; v_call: TRBV15; j_call: TRBJ1-5; clone_size: once; d_call: .; cdr3_aa: CATSRDRIEQGGNSNQPQHF; cdr3_nt: TGTGCCACCAGCAGAGATCGGATTGAACAGGGTGGAAATAGCAATCAGCCCCAGCATTTT
cdr3_length: 13; v_call: TRBV18; j_call: TRBJ1-4; clone_size: once; d_call: .; cdr3_aa: CASSPHSREKLFF; cdr3_nt: TGTGCCAGCTCACCCCACTCCAGGGAAAAACTGTTTTTT
cdr3_length: 14; v_call: TRBV13; j_call: TRBJ2-1; clone_size: few; d_call: .; cdr3_aa: CASSLGWSVNEQFF; cdr3_nt: TGTGCCAGCAGCTTAGGCTGGTCGGTCAATGAGCAGTTCTTC
cdr3_length: 16; v_call: TRBV5-1; j_call: TRBJ2-3; clone_size: .; d_call: TRBD2; cdr3_aa: CASNFGAGGYGDTQYF; cdr3_nt: TGCGCCAGCAACTTTGGAGCGGGGGGGTACGGAGATACGCAGTATTTT
cdr3_length: 14; v_call: TRBV5-1; j_call: TRBJ2-1; clone_size: .; d_call: .; cdr3_aa: CASSLAPWGGEQFF; cdr3_nt: TGCGCCAGCAGCTTGGCCCCGTGGGGCGGTGAGCAGTTCTTC
cdr3_length: 14; v_call: TRBV5-1; j_call: TRBJ1-2; clone_size: .; d_call: .; cdr3_aa: CASSLAPGYYGYTF; cdr3_nt: TGCGCCAGCAGCTTGGCCCCGGGATACTATGGCTACACCTTC
cdr3_length: 15; v_call: TRBV5-1; j_call: TRBJ1-2; clone_size: .; d_call: .; cdr3_aa: CASSLGRTRDYGYTF; cdr3_nt: TGCGCCAGCAGCTTAGGGAGGACCAGGGACTATGGCTACACCTTC
cdr3_length: 14; v_call: TRBV7-2; j_call: TRBJ1-5; clone_size: .; d_call: .; cdr3_aa: CASSLRFQNQPQHF; cdr3_nt: TGTGCCAGCAGCTTAAGGTTTCAGAATCAGCCCCAGCATTTT
cdr3_length: 14; v_call: TRBV9; j_call: TRBJ2-2; clone_size: .; d_call: .; cdr3_aa: CASSVIGSAGELFF; cdr3_nt: TGTGCCAGCAGCGTAATAGGCAGCGCCGGGGAGCTGTTTTTT
cdr3_length: 13; v_call: TRBV9; j_call: TRBJ1-2; clone_size: .; d_call: TRBD1; cdr3_aa: CASSAAGGYGYTF; cdr3_nt: TGTGCCAGCAGCGCCGCAGGGGGCTATGGCTACACCTTC
cdr3_length: 16; v_call: TRBV7-2; j_call: TRBJ2-3; clone_size: .; d_call: TRBD2; cdr3_aa: CASRTLAGGFTDTQYF; cdr3_nt: TGTGCCAGCAGAACCCTAGCGGGGGGGTTCACAGATACGCAGTATTTT